The clone carrying this TCR beta chain was picked up many times. TCRdb re-analysed the RACE reads in MiXCR, keeping a single row per CDR3 protein. The table shows about 260,000 distinct CDR3 sequences, with more than 6.5% occurring only once. The sample belongs to a study of human T cells and chemical hapten exposure. About the study: Across its roughly 23 weeks, the study gave patients weekly diphenylcyclopropenone doses to the scalp.

Time point noted: pre-sensitization, week 0. Treatment defined: therapeutic diphenylcyclopropenone sensitization with weekly scalp DPC. The V and J ends lost 0 bases and 0 bases respectively, with 7 bases between them. The CDR3 has 15 residues. Germline V lookup: CDR1 MNHEY, CDR2 SVGEGT. Sequences were derived from whole blood, sampled in connection with sensitization to the hapten diphenylcyclopropenone (DPC). The source of this sequence is a woman between 35 and 50 years old with alopecia areata. Some clones in this sample may be carry-over from other donors' samples. The chain carries TRBV6-2 or TRBV6-3 and TRBJ2-3; D is possibly TRBD1 or TRBD2 (5 bases each). The CDR3, as DNA: TGTGCCAGCAGTTACTCGAGGGGCAGCACAGATACGCAGTATTTT. Amino acid sequence: CASSYSRGSTDTQYF.